These 22 T cell receptor beta chains share one sample of origin, sequenced in a study of T cells in Graves' hyperthyroidism and ophthalmopathy. The investigators amplified TCR beta CDR3 regions from RNA transcripts. HTBI primers were employed in a first-round RT-PCR of the TCR CDR3. TCRdb itself ran the multiplex PCR reads through MiXCR, one entry per CDR3 protein. There are fewer than 400,000 distinct CDR3 sequences in the sample; approximately 15% occur only once, and 28% lies in the top ten. The material sequenced was blood. The receptors originated from a woman under 30 with Graves' hyperthyroidism that later progressed to Graves' ophthalmopathy.

This clonotype was recorded many times. The chain couples TRBV24-1 to TRBJ2-7, with 7 bases aligning to TRBD1. V lost 7 bases, J lost 4 bases, and 6 bases stayed unmatched. There are 13 residues in the CDR3. CDR1 and CDR2 from the germline V gene are KGHDR and SFDVKD. CDR3 sequence: CATSAAGGYEQYF. The CDR3 region has the DNA TGTGCCACCAGCGCGGCAGGGGGTTACGAGCAGTACTTC.

The chain recombines TRBV15 with TRBJ1-5; D not resolved. CDR3 length: 14 residues. V was shortened by 3 bases and J by 7 bases, with 13 bases between the two germline ends. CDR1 and CDR2 from the germline V gene are LNHNV and YYDKDF (reference sequence). The CDR3 DNA is TGTGCCACCAGCAGGCCGGGGATGGGGCAGCCCCAGCATTTT. Translated: CATSRPGMGQPQHF.

As regards this clonotype: A much larger clone differs by one base, so this may be a read error. The chain links TRBV6-9 to TRBJ1-2; D is unclear. The CDR3 consists of 16 residues. Germline CDR1 is MNHGY and CDR2 is SVAAGI. V lost 3 bases and J lost 8, with 22 bases in between. This chain's CDR3 is CASSYIPSRQFQGYTF. CDR3 nucleotide sequence: TGTGCCAGCAGTTACATTCCGTCCCGGCAATTTCAAGGCTACACCTTC.

This clonotype was seen many times. This chain connects TRBV28 to TRBJ2-1; 11 bases agree with TRBD2. The trim removed 5 bases at V and 5 bases at J, leaving 8 bases unmatched. Germline V lookup: CDR1 MDHEN, CDR2 SYDVKM. This CDR3 has 16 amino acids. The CDR3 reads CASSIPGLAANNEQFF. CDR3 nucleotides: TGTGCCAGCAGTATCCCGGGACTAGCGGCGAACAATGAGCAGTTCTTC.

There are many counts of this clonotype. This chain uses TRBV18 with TRBJ2-4; D may be TRBD1 (6 bases). The CDR3 extends over 16 amino acids. Trimming removed 6 bases from V and 0 bases from J, with 15 bases in between. CDR1 KGHSH and CDR2 LQKENI come from the germline V gene. Written as DNA, the CDR3 is TGTGCCAGCTCCAGGGGCAGGGTAGGAGCCAAAAACATTCAGTACTTC. It encodes CASSRGRVGAKNIQYF.

This clonotype was recorded many times. The J gene is TRBJ2-7, the V gene TRBV9, with 10 positions matching TRBD1. Trimming at V came to 3 bases and at J to 4 bases, leaving 4 bases not matched to a gene. CDR1 and CDR2 from the germline V gene are SGDLS and YYNGEE. The CDR3 is 14 amino acids. The CDR3 sequence is CASSAGTGVYEQYF. CDR3 DNA sequence: TGTGCCAGCAGCGCCGGGACAGGGGTGTACGAGCAGTACTTC.

This clonotype was counted only a few times. The V call is TRBV7-9, the J call TRBJ1-2; 7 bases agree with TRBD1. This CDR3 comprises 14 residues. CDR1 and CDR2 from the germline V gene are SEHNR and FQNEAQ (reference sequence). Germline trimming cut 1 base from V and 6 bases from J; bases unmatched to any gene: 5. CDR3 sequence (DNA): TGTGCCAGCAGCTTAGATACAGGGGCCCATGGCTACACCTTC. Amino acid sequence: CASSLDTGAHGYTF.

CDR3 loop: CASSLMWVAGGIYEQYF. CDR3 sequence (DNA): TGTGCCAGCAGCTTGATGTGGGTAGCGGGAGGGATCTACGAGCAGTACTTC. This chain links TRBV7-2 with TRBJ2-7, with TRBD2 matching 11 bases. CDR3 size: 17 residues. After removal of 3 bases from V and 3 bases from J, the junction contained 10 bases not matched to a gene. Germline-derived CDR1 and CDR2 are SGHTA and FQGNSA.

This clonotype was detected ten times or more. The chain carries TRBV28 and TRBJ2-3; 9 bases are a match to TRBD1. The V gene end was trimmed by 2 bases and the J gene end by 1 base; junction bases not matched to a gene: 7. The CDR3 has 17 amino acids. The germline gives CDR1 MDHEN, CDR2 SYDVKM. For the CDR3, the DNA is TGTGCCAGCAGTTTAACCCCAAGGACAGGGGGCACAGATACGCAGTATTTT. Protein: CASSLTPRTGGTDTQYF.

This clonotype was observed a handful of times. This chain uses TRBV7-2 with TRBJ1-6, with 7 bases matching TRBD1. The CDR3 length is 19 residues. V lost 3 bases, J lost 3 bases, and 14 bases stayed unmatched. Germline CDR1 and CDR2: SGHTA and FQGNSA. The CDR3 loop reads CASSFSLYRGPLYNSPLHF. For the CDR3, the DNA is TGTGCCAGCAGCTTTAGCCTTTACAGGGGCCCCCTCTATAATTCACCCCTCCACTTT.

This clonotype was counted many times. The chain links TRBV20-1 to TRBJ2-7, with 8 bases fitting TRBD2. Germline CDR1 and CDR2: DFQATT and SNEGSKA (reference sequence). Trimming removed 0 bases from V and 3 bases from J; junction bases left unmatched: 10. There are 16 residues in the CDR3. The CDR3 loop is CSAREGGLGRGYEQYF. The CDR3, as DNA: TGCAGTGCTAGAGAGGGGGGACTAGGAAGAGGCTACGAGCAGTACTTC.

The chain is built from TRBV27 and TRBJ2-2, with D unclear. There are 12 residues in the CDR3. CDR1 and CDR2 from the germline V gene are MNHEY and SMNVEV (reference sequence). V was cut by 6 bases and J by 5 bases, with 7 bases left in between. This chain's CDR3 is CASSTLTGELFF. The CDR3 DNA is TGTGCCAGCAGCACCCTGACCGGGGAGCTGTTTTTT.

Of note for this clonotype: An end of the junction does not agree with germline; a read error may underlie this. This sequence joins TRBV10-3 and TRBJ1-1; D remains unclear. This CDR3 is 13 amino acids long. Germline V CDR1 and CDR2: ENHRY, SYGVKD. CDR3 DNA: TGTGCCATCAGTGAGTCGAGCCGGACTGGAGCTTTCTTT. Translating gives CAISESSRTGAFF.

The chain recombines TRBV4-1 with TRBJ2-7; 7 nucleotides align to TRBD1. Trimming at V came to 1 base and at J to 4 bases, leaving 10 bases not matched to a gene. The CDR3 runs to 16 residues. The germline gives CDR1 MGHRA, CDR2 YSYEKL. The CDR3 is CASSQVPTGRSYEQYF. The CDR3 DNA reads as TGCGCCAGCAGCCAAGTCCCGACAGGGAGATCTTACGAGCAGTACTTC.

This clonotype turned up a few times. The chain combines TRBV14 with TRBJ2-1, with no clear D. Germline V gives CDR1 SGHDN, CDR2 FVKESK. CDR3 length: 13 residues. V was pared by 0 bases and J by 9 bases, with 9 bases between. CDR3 loop: CASSQEPLGEQFF. CDR3 bases: TGTGCCAGCAGCCAAGAACCTCTGGGTGAGCAGTTCTTC.

At least ten counts were recorded for this clonotype. The genes are TRBV11-2 and TRBJ2-2; D call uncertain. V was shortened by 3 bases and J by 1 base, with 9 bases between the two germline ends. CDR1 and CDR2 from the germline V gene are SGHAT and FQNNGV. The CDR3 totals 15 residues. CDR3 sequence reads: CASSFSLLNTGELFF. CDR3 sequence (DNA): TGTGCCAGCAGCTTTAGTCTACTGAACACCGGGGAGCTGTTTTTT.

This clonotype was recorded many times. CDR3 sequence: CASTGDPTYNEQFF. The CDR3 bases are TGCGCCAGCACCGGGGACCCCACCTACAATGAGCAGTTCTTC. This sequence joins TRBV5-1 and TRBJ2-1; the D call may be TRBD1 or TRBD2 (5 bases each). The CDR3 extends over 14 amino acids. Germline lookup yields CDR1 SGHRS and CDR2 YFSETQ. V was clipped by 6 bases and J by 2 bases, with 12 bases between them.

This clonotype was detected many times. V gene TRBV5-1 combines with J gene TRBJ2-7; perhaps TRBD1 as D (5 bases). Trimming took 0 bases from V and 2 from J, leaving 9 bases between them. Per germline, CDR1 SGHRS and CDR2 YFSETQ. The CDR3 totals 14 residues. The CDR3 loop is CASSLEQAPYEQYF. Here the CDR3 DNA reads TGCGCCAGCAGCTTGGAACAGGCTCCCTACGAGCAGTACTTC.

In its sample, this clonotype was seen many times. The rearrangement joins TRBV28 to TRBJ2-1; 10 nucleotides line up with TRBD2. This CDR3 spans 15 amino acids. Germline V gene data show CDR1 as MDHEN and CDR2 as SYDVKM. The ends lost 7 bases at V and 8 bases at J; junction bases unmatched: 11. DNA for the CDR3: TGTGCCAGCAAGTCGTTTACTAGCGGGACGGATGAGCAGTTCTTC. Its translation is CASKSFTSGTDEQFF. The variable domain in full, with the rest retrieved from reference TRBV28 and TRBJ2-1, is DVKVTQSSRYLVKRTGEKVFLECVQDMDHENMFWYRQDPGLGLRLIYFSYDVKMKEKGDIPEGYSVSREKKERFSLILESASTNQTSMYLCASKSFTSGTDEQFFGPGTRLTVL.

The chain has TRBV3-1 and TRBJ2-2, with D possibly being TRBD1 (6 bases). Trimming took 1 base from V and 7 from J, leaving 10 bases between them. The CDR3 runs to 14 residues. Germline V gene data show CDR1 as LGHDT and CDR2 as YNNKEL (reference sequence). The CDR3 DNA sequence: TGTGCCAGCAGCCAAGTCGGACAGATCGGGGAGCTGTTTTTT. Residues: CASSQVGQIGELFF.

This clonotype was observed a handful of times. V and J are TRBV6-4 and TRBJ2-1, with 9 bases identical to TRBD2. The CDR3 consists of 14 residues. Trimming at V came to 2 bases and at J to 10 bases, leaving 6 bases not matched to a gene. Per germline, CDR1 MRHNA and CDR2 SNTAGT. The CDR3 sequence: CASSDASGMGEQFF. The CDR3 DNA is TGTGCCAGCAGTGACGCTAGCGGGATGGGGGAGCAGTTCTTC.

Ten or more counts support this clonotype. The chain combines TRBV27 with TRBJ2-7; D is unresolved. Deletions cut 6 bases from V and 3 bases from J, with 12 bases between. CDR1 MNHEY and CDR2 SMNVEV come from the germline V gene (reference sequence). This CDR3 has 13 residues. The DNA for the CDR3 is TGTGCCAGCAGCCAGCTCCCATTCTACGAGCAGTACTTC. It yields the protein CASSQLPFYEQYF.